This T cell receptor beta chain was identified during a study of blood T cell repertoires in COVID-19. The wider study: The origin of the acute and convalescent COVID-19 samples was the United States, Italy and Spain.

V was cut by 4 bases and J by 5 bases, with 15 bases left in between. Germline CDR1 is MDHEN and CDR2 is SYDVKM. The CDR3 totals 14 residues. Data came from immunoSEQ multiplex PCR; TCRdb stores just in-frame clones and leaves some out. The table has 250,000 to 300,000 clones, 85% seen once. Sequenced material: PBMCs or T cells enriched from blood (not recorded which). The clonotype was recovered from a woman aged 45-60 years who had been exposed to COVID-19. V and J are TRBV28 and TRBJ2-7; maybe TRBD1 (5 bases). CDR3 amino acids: CASSSYQGSDEQYF. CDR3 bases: TGTGCCAGCAGTTCATACCAGGGATCTGACGAGCAGTACTTC.